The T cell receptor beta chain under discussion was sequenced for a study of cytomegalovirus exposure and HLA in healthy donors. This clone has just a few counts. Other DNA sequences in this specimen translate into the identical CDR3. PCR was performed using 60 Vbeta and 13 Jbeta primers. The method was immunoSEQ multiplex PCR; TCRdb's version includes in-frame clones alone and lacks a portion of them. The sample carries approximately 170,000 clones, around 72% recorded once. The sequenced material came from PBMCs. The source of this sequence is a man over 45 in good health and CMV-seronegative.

CDR3 DNA: TGCGCCAGCAGCCAAGATCTACAGGGGCGGAATTCACCCCTCCACTTT. Its protein is CASSQDLQGRNSPLHF. The V and J genes are TRBV4-1 and TRBJ1-6, with 7 positions matching TRBD1. The ends lost 0 bases at V and 7 bases at J; junction bases unmatched: 6. Germline V gene data show CDR1 as MGHRA and CDR2 as YSYEKL. There are 16 residues in the CDR3.